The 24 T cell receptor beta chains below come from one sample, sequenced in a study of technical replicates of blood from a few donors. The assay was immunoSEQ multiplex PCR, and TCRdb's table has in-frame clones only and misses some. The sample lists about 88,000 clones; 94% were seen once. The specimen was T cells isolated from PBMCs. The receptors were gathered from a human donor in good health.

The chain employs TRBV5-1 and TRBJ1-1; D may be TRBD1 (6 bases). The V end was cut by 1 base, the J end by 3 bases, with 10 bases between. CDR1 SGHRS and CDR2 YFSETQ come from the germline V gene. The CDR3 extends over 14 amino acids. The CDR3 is CASSLPAGDTEAFF. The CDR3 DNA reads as TGCGCCAGCAGCTTGCCGGCAGGGGACACTGAAGCTTTCTTT.

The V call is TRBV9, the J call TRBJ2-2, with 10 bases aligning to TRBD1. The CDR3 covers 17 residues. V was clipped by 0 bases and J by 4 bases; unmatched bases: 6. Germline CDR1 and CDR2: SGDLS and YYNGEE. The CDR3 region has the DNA TGTGCCAGCAGCGTAGACTGGGACAGGGGATTCACCGGGGAGCTGTTTTTT. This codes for CASSVDWDRGFTGELFF.

The CDR3 protein is CAGTDRGYGYTF. The CDR3 bases are TGTGCCGGGACGGACAGGGGGTATGGCTACACCTTC. This sequence joins TRBV7-9 and TRBJ1-2; TRBD1 matches 10 bases. The CDR3 has 12 residues. Germline V gene data show CDR1 as SEHNR and CDR2 as FQNEAQ (reference sequence). Losses at the gene ends were 11 bases for V and 5 bases for J; bases not matched to a gene: 5.

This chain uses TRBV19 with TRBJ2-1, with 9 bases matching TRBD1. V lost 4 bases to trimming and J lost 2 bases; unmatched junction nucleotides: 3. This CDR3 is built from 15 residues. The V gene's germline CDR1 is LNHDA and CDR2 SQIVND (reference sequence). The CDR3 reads CASSRTGVAYNEQFF. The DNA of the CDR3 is TGTGCCAGTAGTAGGACAGGGGTAGCCTACAATGAGCAGTTCTTC.

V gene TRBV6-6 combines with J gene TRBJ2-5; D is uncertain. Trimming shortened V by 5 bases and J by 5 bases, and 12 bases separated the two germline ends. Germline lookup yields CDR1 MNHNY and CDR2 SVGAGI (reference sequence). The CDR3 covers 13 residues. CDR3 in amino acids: CASSPSVEETQYF. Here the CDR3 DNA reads TGTGCCAGCAGTCCCTCGGTCGAGGAGACCCAGTACTTC.

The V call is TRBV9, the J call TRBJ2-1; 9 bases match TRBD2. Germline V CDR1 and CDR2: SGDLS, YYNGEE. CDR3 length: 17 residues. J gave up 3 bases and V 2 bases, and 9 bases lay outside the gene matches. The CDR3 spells CASSVRTGTSLYNEQFF. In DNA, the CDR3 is TGTGCCAGCAGCGTGAGAACCGGGACTAGCCTCTACAATGAGCAGTTCTTC.

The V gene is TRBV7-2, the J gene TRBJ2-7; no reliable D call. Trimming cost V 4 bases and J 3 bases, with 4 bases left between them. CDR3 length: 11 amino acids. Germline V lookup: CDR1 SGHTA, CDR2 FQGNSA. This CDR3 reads CASSSYYEQYF. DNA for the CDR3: TGTGCCAGCAGCTCGTACTACGAGCAGTACTTC.

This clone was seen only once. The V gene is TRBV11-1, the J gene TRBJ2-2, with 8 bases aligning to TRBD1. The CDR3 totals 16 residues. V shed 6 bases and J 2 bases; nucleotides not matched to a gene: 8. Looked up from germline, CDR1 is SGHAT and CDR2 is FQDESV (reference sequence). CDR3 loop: CASRWGQASNTGELFF. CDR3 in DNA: TGTGCCAGCAGATGGGGACAGGCATCAAACACCGGGGAGCTGTTTTTT.

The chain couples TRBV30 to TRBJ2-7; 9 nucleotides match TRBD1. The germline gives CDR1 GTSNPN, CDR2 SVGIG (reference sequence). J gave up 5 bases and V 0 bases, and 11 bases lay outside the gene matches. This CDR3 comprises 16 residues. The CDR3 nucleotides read TGTGCCTGGAGTGTACAGTGGGGACAGGGAGTCAACGAGCAGTACTTC. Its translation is CAWSVQWGQGVNEQYF.

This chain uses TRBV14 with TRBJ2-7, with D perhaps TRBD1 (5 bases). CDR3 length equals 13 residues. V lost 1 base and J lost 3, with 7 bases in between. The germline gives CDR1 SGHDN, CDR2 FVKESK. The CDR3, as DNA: TGTGCCAGCAGCCAAGGACAGTTCTACGAGCAGTACTTC. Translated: CASSQGQFYEQYF.

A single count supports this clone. This CDR3 reads CAWSVGTVGGGYTF. CDR3 coding DNA: TGTGCCTGGAGTGTCGGGACAGTCGGGGGCGGCTACACCTTC. The chain employs TRBV30 and TRBJ1-2; 7 positions agree with TRBD1. CDR3 length: 14 residues. Germline assignment: CDR1 GTSNPN and CDR2 SVGIG (reference sequence). J was trimmed by 8 bases and V by 0 bases; bases with no gene match: 9.

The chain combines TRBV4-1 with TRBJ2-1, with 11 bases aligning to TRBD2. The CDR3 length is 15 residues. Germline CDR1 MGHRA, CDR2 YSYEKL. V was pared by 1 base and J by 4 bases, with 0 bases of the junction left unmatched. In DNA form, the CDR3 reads TGCGCCAGCAGCCAAGGACTAGCGGGGTACAATGAGCAGTTCTTC. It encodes CASSQGLAGYNEQFF.

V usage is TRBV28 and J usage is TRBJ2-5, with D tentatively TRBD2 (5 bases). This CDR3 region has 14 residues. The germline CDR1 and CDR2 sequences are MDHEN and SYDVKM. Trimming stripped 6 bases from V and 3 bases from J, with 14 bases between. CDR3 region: CASRGSLIEETQYF. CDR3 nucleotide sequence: TGTGCCAGCAGGGGGAGCTTAATCGAAGAGACCCAGTACTTC.

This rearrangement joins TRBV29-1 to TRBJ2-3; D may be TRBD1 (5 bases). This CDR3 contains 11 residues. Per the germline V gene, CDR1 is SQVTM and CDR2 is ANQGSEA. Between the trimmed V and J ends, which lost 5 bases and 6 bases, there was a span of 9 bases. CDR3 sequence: CSVQKGDTQYF. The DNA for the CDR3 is TGCAGCGTTCAAAAGGGGGATACGCAGTATTTT.

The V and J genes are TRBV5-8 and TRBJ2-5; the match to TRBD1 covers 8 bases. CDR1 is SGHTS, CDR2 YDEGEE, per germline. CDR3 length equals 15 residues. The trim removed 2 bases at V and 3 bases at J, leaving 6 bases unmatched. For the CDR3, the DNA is TGTGCCAGCAGCTTCCAGGGGGCCCGTGAAGAGACCCAGTACTTC. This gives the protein CASSFQGAREETQYF.

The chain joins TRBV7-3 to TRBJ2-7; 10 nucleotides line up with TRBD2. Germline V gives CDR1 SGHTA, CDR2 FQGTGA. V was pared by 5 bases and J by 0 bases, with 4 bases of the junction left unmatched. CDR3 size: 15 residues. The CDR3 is CASSTTSGDSYEQYF. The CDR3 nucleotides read TGTGCCAGCAGCACCACTAGCGGGGACTCCTACGAGCAGTACTTC. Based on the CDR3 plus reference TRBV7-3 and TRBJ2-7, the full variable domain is GAGVSQTPSNKVTEKGKYVELRCDPISGHTALYWYRQSLGQGPEFLIYFQGTGAADDSGLPNDRFFAVRPEGSVSTLKIQRTERGDSAVYLCASSTTSGDSYEQYFGPGTRLTVT.

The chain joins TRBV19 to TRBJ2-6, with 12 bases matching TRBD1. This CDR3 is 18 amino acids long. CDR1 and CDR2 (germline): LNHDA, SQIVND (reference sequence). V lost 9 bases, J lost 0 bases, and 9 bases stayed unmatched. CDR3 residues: CASGTGGVFYSGANVLTF. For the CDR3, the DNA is TGTGCCAGCGGGACAGGGGGCGTTTTTTACTCTGGGGCCAACGTCCTGACTTTC.

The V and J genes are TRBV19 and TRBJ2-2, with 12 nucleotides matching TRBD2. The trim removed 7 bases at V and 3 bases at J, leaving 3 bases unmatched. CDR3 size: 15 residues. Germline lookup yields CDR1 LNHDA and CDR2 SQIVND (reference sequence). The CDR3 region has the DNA TGTGCCAGTACCAGACTAGCGGGAGACACCGGGGAGCTGTTTTTT. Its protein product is CASTRLAGDTGELFF.

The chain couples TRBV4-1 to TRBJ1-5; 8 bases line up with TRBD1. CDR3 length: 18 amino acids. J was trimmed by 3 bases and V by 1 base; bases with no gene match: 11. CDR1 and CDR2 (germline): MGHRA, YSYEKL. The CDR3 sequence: CASSQAIVRTGHNQPQHF. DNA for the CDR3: TGCGCCAGCAGCCAAGCGATAGTCCGGACAGGGCACAATCAGCCCCAGCATTTT.

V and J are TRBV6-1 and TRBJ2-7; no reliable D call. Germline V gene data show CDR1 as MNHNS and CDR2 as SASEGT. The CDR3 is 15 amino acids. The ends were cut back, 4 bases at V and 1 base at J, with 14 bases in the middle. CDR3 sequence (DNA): TGTGCCAGCAGTGGACCCGACGCACTATCCTACGAGCAGTACTTC. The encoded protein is CASSGPDALSYEQYF.

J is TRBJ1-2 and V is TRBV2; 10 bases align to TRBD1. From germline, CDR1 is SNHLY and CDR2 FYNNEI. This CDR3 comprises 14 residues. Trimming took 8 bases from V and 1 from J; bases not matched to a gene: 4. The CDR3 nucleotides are TGTGCCAGCCTCCGGGACAGGGGTAACTATGGCTACACCTTC. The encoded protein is CASLRDRGNYGYTF.

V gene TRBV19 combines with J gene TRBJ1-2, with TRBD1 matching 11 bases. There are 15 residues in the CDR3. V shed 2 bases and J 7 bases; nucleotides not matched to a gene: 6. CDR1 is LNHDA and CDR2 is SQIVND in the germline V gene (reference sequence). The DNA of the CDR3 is TGTGCCAGTAGTATAAGCGGGACAGGGGGTATTGGCTACACCTTC. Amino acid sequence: CASSISGTGGIGYTF.

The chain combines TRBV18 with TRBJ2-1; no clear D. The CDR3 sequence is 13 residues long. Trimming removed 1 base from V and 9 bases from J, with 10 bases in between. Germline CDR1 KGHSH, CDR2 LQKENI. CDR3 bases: TGTGCCAGCTCACCACTAGAAGCTAGTGAGCAGTTCTTC. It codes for CASSPLEASEQFF.

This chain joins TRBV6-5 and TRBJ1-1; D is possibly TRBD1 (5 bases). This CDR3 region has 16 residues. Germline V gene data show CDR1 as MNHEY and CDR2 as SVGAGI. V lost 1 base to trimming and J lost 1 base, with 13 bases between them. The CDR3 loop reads CASSYFLRDSNTEAFF. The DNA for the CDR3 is TGTGCCAGCAGTTACTTTTTAAGGGACTCGAACACTGAAGCTTTCTTT.